What follows are 11 T cell receptor beta chains derived from one specimen sequenced in a study of T cell responses to AZD1222 COVID-19 vaccine. Generated by immunoSEQ multiplex PCR, the TCRdb table keeps only in-frame clones and is missing some. The table lists under 85,000 clones, 87% of them singletons. The source material was peripheral blood, sampled on day 0 of AZD1222 vaccination. These TCRs come from an adult in good health.

The rearrangement links TRBV7-9 to TRBJ2-2, with TRBD2 as a possible D gene (5 bases). This CDR3 is 14 amino acids long. Germline CDR1 is SEHNR and CDR2 is FQNEAQ (reference sequence). Trimming shortened V by 5 bases and J by 4 bases, and 11 bases separated the two germline ends. Here the CDR3 DNA reads TGTGCCAGCAGCCCCGCCGGAGGCACCGGGGAGCTGTTTTTT. This codes for CASSPAGGTGELFF.

V usage is TRBV6-5 and J usage is TRBJ1-2, with TRBD1 matching over 7 bases. The CDR3 extends over 15 amino acids. The V segment lost 3 bases and the J segment 3 bases; nucleotides outside the gene matches: 7. The germline gives CDR1 MNHEY, CDR2 SVGAGI. In DNA form, the CDR3 reads TGTGCCAGCAGTTATATGTCCAGGGGGGACTATGGCTACACCTTC. Its protein product is CASSYMSRGDYGYTF.

For the CDR3, the DNA is TGTGCCAGCAGTTTACAACAGGGTTTCTATGGCTACACCTTC. Translating gives CASSLQQGFYGYTF. The V gene is TRBV28, the J gene TRBJ1-2; the D gene is possibly TRBD1 (6 bases). Trimming cost V 2 bases and J 4 bases, with 11 bases left between them. The CDR3 loop spans 14 amino acids. Germline V gene lookup returns CDR1 MDHEN and CDR2 SYDVKM.

The chain carries TRBV12-3 or TRBV12-4 and TRBJ1-1; 7 bases align to TRBD1. The J segment lost 7 bases and the V segment lost 3 bases, leaving 5 bases of the junction unmatched. This CDR3 comprises 13 residues. This CDR3 is CASSFAGDSEAFF. The CDR3 nucleotides read TGTGCCAGCAGTTTCGCCGGGGACAGTGAAGCTTTCTTT.

The rearrangement links TRBV24-1 to TRBJ2-3; D may be TRBD2 (5 bases). V was cut by 5 bases and J by 6 bases, with 17 bases left in between. This CDR3 contains 15 residues. Germline assignment: CDR1 KGHDR and CDR2 SFDVKD. The CDR3: CATSGPGPRGDTQYF. CDR3 nucleotide sequence: TGTGCCACCAGTGGGCCGGGCCCCCGAGGGGATACGCAGTATTTT.

The chain recombines TRBV7-2 with TRBJ1-6; a weak D match, TRBD1 (5 bases). The CDR3 runs 14 residues. Trimming stripped 5 bases from V and 9 bases from J, with 14 bases between. Germline V gene lookup returns CDR1 SGHTA and CDR2 FQGNSA. The CDR3 loop reads CASSPPRAASPLHF. DNA for the CDR3: TGTGCCAGCAGCCCCCCCAGGGCGGCTTCACCCCTCCACTTT.

The DNA for the CDR3 is TGTGCCAGCAGCTTCGGTAGCGGGAGGGAGAAGACCCAGTACTTC. It translates to CASSFGSGREKTQYF. The chain uses TRBV7-9 and TRBJ2-5, with TRBD2 matching 11 bases. This CDR3 has 15 amino acids. With V trimmed by 3 bases and J by 6 bases, 6 bases remained unmatched. In germline, CDR1 is SEHNR, CDR2 FQNEAQ (reference sequence). Full variable domain (remainder filled in from reference TRBV7-9 and TRBJ2-5): DTGVSQNPRHKITKRGQNVTFRCDPISEHNRLYWYRQTLGQGPEFLTYFQNEAQLEKSRLLSDRFSAERPKGSFSTLEIQRTEQGDSAMYLCASSFGSGREKTQYFGPGTRLLVL.

The chain is built from TRBV2 and TRBJ2-5; D is possibly TRBD2 (5 bases). The CDR3 loop spans 14 amino acids. V was shortened by 5 bases and J by 2 bases, with 12 bases between the two germline ends. Looked up from germline, CDR1 is SNHLY and CDR2 is FYNNEI. The DNA for the CDR3 is TGTGCCAGCAGTTTTTCTAGCAGACAAGAGACCCAGTACTTC. Amino acid sequence: CASSFSSRQETQYF.

V is TRBV7-3 and J is TRBJ1-1; a possible D gene is TRBD1 (5 bases). Deletions cut 7 bases from V and 1 base from J, with 10 bases between. Germline V gene lookup returns CDR1 SGHTA and CDR2 FQGTGA. CDR3 length equals 13 residues. Written as DNA, the CDR3 is TGTGCCAGCAAGACAGACCCGAACACTGAAGCTTTCTTT. Residues: CASKTDPNTEAFF.

The chain couples TRBV28 to TRBJ1-2; possibly TRBD1 for D (6 bases). From germline, CDR1 is MDHEN and CDR2 SYDVKM. V was shortened by 5 bases and J by 2 bases, with 9 bases between the two germline ends. The CDR3 is made up of 13 amino acids. The CDR3 loop is CASSRDTNYGYTF. In nucleotides, the CDR3 is TGTGCCAGCAGTAGGGACACCAACTATGGCTACACCTTC.

This chain connects TRBV18 to TRBJ2-6; D remains ambiguous. Looked up from germline, CDR1 is KGHSH and CDR2 is LQKENI. Trimming shortened V by 5 bases and J by 1 base, and 18 bases separated the two germline ends. The CDR3 totals 18 residues. CDR3 bases: TGTGCCAGCTCAGGTTCTCCGGGCCGTCGATCTGGGGCCAACGTCCTGACTTTC. Encoded protein: CASSGSPGRRSGANVLTF.